This T cell receptor (beta chain) was profiled in a study of blood T cell repertoires in COVID-19. About the research overall: Samples came from the United States, Italy and Spain, spanning acute and convalescent COVID-19.

Trimming shortened V by 1 base and J by 7 bases, and 10 bases separated the two germline ends. The length of the CDR3 is 13 residues. Looked up from germline, CDR1 is SNHLY and CDR2 is FYNNEI. Adults between about 18 and 95 years of age took part from 20 to 25 US areas. Assay used: immunoSEQ multiplex PCR; TCRdb lists only in-frame clones, some missing. The sample includes fewer than 300,000 clones, about nine tenths of them seen just once. Sequences were obtained from PBMCs or T cells enriched from blood (not recorded which). The source is a man aged 18 to 29 who had recovered from COVID-19. The chain is built from TRBV2 and TRBJ1-2; D gene unclear. Here the CDR3 DNA reads TGTGCCAGCAGTGAAGGTTGGGGAGGTGGCTACACCTTC. Protein sequence: CASSEGWGGGYTF.